The source of this TCR beta chain is a study of T-cell reconstitution after alpha-beta-depleted transplantation in children. This CDR3 contains 15 residues. Germline CDR1 is SGHRS and CDR2 is YFSETQ. Trimming removed 0 bases at V and 2 bases at J, with 11 bases between. Unique molecular identifiers were incorporated when the TCRbeta library was constructed. Via MiXCR, TCRdb re-called the PCR reads, giving one row per CDR3 protein. Of about 540,000 distinct CDR3 sequences in the sample, around 18% were seen once. The rearrangement uses TRBV5-1 and TRBJ1-2; D unresolved. This TCR was recovered from a human donor who donated a stem cell graft to a child with acute lymphoblastic leukemia. This material consisted of PBMCs from the stem cell graft donor, taken from the stem cell graft. The CDR3 sequence: CASSLVVSSNYGYTF. DNA for the CDR3: TGCGCCAGCAGCTTGGTTGTCAGTTCCAACTATGGCTACACCTTC.